Each of the 11 T cell receptor beta chains below was sequenced from the same sample in a study of identical twins. TCRdb recomputed calls from the 5' RACE reads with MiXCR, one row per CDR3 protein. The sample includes 550,000 to 700,000 distinct CDR3 sequences, approximately 9.6% of them seen just once. These sequences were also reported in another study, on yellow fever vaccine responses in identical twins.

Sample: PBMCs. These receptors were taken from a woman between 18 and 29 years old in good health.

In its sample, this clonotype was seen many times. V and J are TRBV7-2 and TRBJ2-2; no clear D. Trimming pared 5 bases from V and 3 bases from J, leaving 13 bases between. CDR1 and CDR2 from the germline V gene are SGHTA and FQGNSA. The CDR3 has 15 residues. DNA for the CDR3: TGTGCCAGCAGCCCTCACCCAGGATACACCGGGGAGCTGTTTTTT. Translating it yields CASSPHPGYTGELFF.

The chain combines TRBV19 with TRBJ2-7, with a tentative D call TRBD1 (5 bases). Trimming left V 4 bases short and J 1 base short, with 11 bases between. Germline loops: CDR1 LNHDA, CDR2 SQIVND (reference sequence). The length of the CDR3 is 14 residues. CDR3 DNA: TGTGCCAGTAGTAGGACAAGTATTTCCTACGAGCAGTACTTC. Protein: CASSRTSISYEQYF.

This clonotype has ten or more counts. The chain combines TRBV6-2 or TRBV6-3 with TRBJ2-1, with 11 nucleotides matching TRBD2. This CDR3 comprises 16 residues. Germline assignment: CDR1 MNHEY and CDR2 SVGEGT. The junction had 6 bases not matched to a gene; V was cut back by 5 bases and J by 3 bases. The DNA of the CDR3 is TGTGCCAGCAGTCCCCGAACTAGCGGGAGCTACAATGAGCAGTTCTTC. This encodes CASSPRTSGSYNEQFF.

This clonotype was seen a handful of times. The V and J genes are TRBV20-1 and TRBJ1-1; a weak D match, TRBD1 (5 bases). Germline CDR1 reads DFQATT; CDR2 reads SNEGSKA (reference sequence). The CDR3 loop spans 14 amino acids. Deletions cut 0 bases from V and 4 bases from J, with 12 bases between. The CDR3 reads CSARDPRVGTEAFF. In DNA form, the CDR3 reads TGCAGTGCTAGAGATCCCAGGGTGGGCACTGAAGCTTTCTTT.

There are a few counts of this clonotype. J is TRBJ1-5 and V is TRBV5-1, with a possible D match to TRBD1 (5 bases). Germline CDR1 is SGHRS and CDR2 is YFSETQ. This CDR3 region has 17 residues. Trimming stripped 4 bases from V and 3 bases from J, with 20 bases between. DNA of the CDR3: TGCGCCAGCAGCCCGGAGGGGTACGGACTGGACAATCAGCCCCAGCATTTT. Translation: CASSPEGYGLDNQPQHF.

This clonotype was recorded at least ten times. The chain carries TRBV27 and TRBJ2-7, with 9 bases matching TRBD1. The CDR3 is 14 residues long. V lost 8 bases and J lost 3; bases outside the gene matches: 8. The germline V gene encodes CDR1 MNHEY and CDR2 SMNVEV (reference sequence). CDR3 sequence (DNA): TGTGCCAGCGGAAGGACAGGGGTTTACTACGAGCAGTACTTC. Protein product: CASGRTGVYYEQYF.

This chain links TRBV6-2 or TRBV6-3 with TRBJ1-5; a weak D match, TRBD1 (6 bases). Trimming took off 2 bases at V and 3 bases at J, with 17 bases between the two ends. The CDR3 runs to 17 residues. Germline lookup yields CDR1 MNHEY and CDR2 SVGEGT. CDR3 amino acids: CASSYHEIGQINQPQHF. The CDR3 bases are TGTGCCAGCAGTTACCACGAAATTGGACAGATCAATCAGCCCCAGCATTTT.

In this sample, this clonotype turned up many times. V and J are TRBV28 and TRBJ2-1; no definite D call. Germline V gives CDR1 MDHEN, CDR2 SYDVKM. The CDR3 is 11 amino acids. V lost 7 bases and J 4 bases, leaving 5 bases between the germline ends. CDR3 in amino acids: CASTQYNEQFF. The CDR3 coding sequence is TGTGCCAGCACCCAGTACAATGAGCAGTTCTTC.

This clonotype was picked up many times. The V gene is TRBV29-1, the J gene TRBJ2-2; the D gene could be TRBD1 or TRBD2 (7 bases each). V was trimmed by 5 bases and J by 0 bases, leaving 13 bases between them. There are 15 residues in the CDR3. CDR1 is SQVTM, CDR2 ANQGSEA, per germline. Here the CDR3 reads CSVSQGGANTGELFF. The CDR3, as DNA: TGCAGCGTTTCTCAGGGGGGGGCGAACACCGGGGAGCTGTTTTTT.

CDR3 region: CASSSNRDRLYEQYF. CDR3 in DNA: TGTGCCAGCAGTTCCAACCGGGACAGACTATACGAGCAGTACTTC. This chain joins TRBV12-3 or TRBV12-4 and TRBJ2-7; 7 bases fit TRBD1. The CDR3 covers 15 residues. Trimming at V came to 4 bases and at J to 4 bases, leaving 10 bases not matched to a gene.

This clonotype was recorded a few times. The V and J genes are TRBV29-1 and TRBJ2-7; D perhaps matches TRBD1 (6 bases). The CDR3 extends over 15 amino acids. Trimming removed 8 bases at V and 0 bases at J, with 20 bases between. Germline V gene sequence: CDR1 SQVTM, CDR2 ANQGSEA. CDR3: CSPNRNGQTSYEQYF. CDR3 in DNA: TGCAGCCCCAATAGGAACGGACAGACCTCCTACGAGCAGTACTTC.